Shown below are 14 T cell receptor beta chains from a single sample sequenced in a study of blood T cell repertoires in COVID-19. This table comes from immunoSEQ multiplex PCR, and its TCRdb copy is limited to in-frame clones, with some not included. The data hold 240,000 or so clones, with over 75% observed a single time. Sample: peripheral blood. The receptors derive from a man between 25 and 39 years old who had recovered from COVID-19.

The J gene is TRBJ2-1, the V gene TRBV5-4; D is possibly TRBD2 (5 bases). Trimming removed 2 bases from V and 8 bases from J, with 8 bases in between. The CDR3 spans 12 residues. CDR1 is SGHNT, CDR2 YYREEE, per germline (reference sequence). For the CDR3, the DNA is TGTGCCAGCAGCTTTGTCGGGGATGAGCAGTTCTTC. Its translation: CASSFVGDEQFF.

This clone was seen a handful of times. The genes are TRBV9 and TRBJ2-6; no firm D call. The CDR3 has 16 residues. Trimming left V 3 bases short and J 2 bases short, with 12 bases between. Per germline, CDR1 SGDLS and CDR2 YYNGEE. CDR3 nucleotides: TGTGCCAGCAGCGCCAAATACTCAACTGGGGCCAACGTCCTGACTTTC. Its translation is CASSAKYSTGANVLTF.

The chain is built from TRBV28 and TRBJ2-1, with 10 positions matching TRBD2. CDR1 is MDHEN, CDR2 SYDVKM, per germline. Trimming removed 8 bases from V and 6 bases from J; junction bases left unmatched: 16. This CDR3 contains 17 residues. CDR3 protein: CASVRAGGAPGLNEQFF. CDR3 in DNA: TGTGCCAGCGTTAGAGCGGGGGGGGCTCCGGGACTCAATGAGCAGTTCTTC. The variable domain in full, with the rest retrieved from reference TRBV28 and TRBJ2-1, is DVKVTQSSRYLVKRTGEKVFLECVQDMDHENMFWYRQDPGLGLRLIYFSYDVKMKEKGDIPEGYSVSREKKERFSLILESASTNQTSMYLCASVRAGGAPGLNEQFFGPGTRLTVL.

This clone is a singleton in its sample. This sequence joins TRBV4-1 and TRBJ2-3, with 9 bases aligning to TRBD2. Germline assignment: CDR1 MGHRA and CDR2 YSYEKL. CDR3 length equals 17 residues. V lost 1 base to trimming and J lost 1 base; unmatched junction nucleotides: 6. The CDR3: CASSQVYASGGTDTQYF. CDR3 in DNA: TGCGCCAGCAGCCAAGTATACGCTAGCGGGGGCACAGATACGCAGTATTTT.

This chain connects TRBV18 to TRBJ1-2; tentative D call: TRBD1 (5 bases). V lost 3 bases and J lost 1, with 9 bases in between. The CDR3 has 14 amino acids. The germline gives CDR1 KGHSH, CDR2 LQKENI. CDR3 residues: CASSPSTDNYGYTF. The CDR3 DNA reads TGTGCCAGCTCACCTTCGACAGATAACTATGGCTACACCTTC.

This chain uses TRBV10-3 with TRBJ1-6; D is uncertain. CDR1 is ENHRY, CDR2 SYGVKD, per germline. Trimming removed 3 bases at V and 7 bases at J, with 4 bases between. The CDR3 spans 12 residues. CDR3 sequence reads: CAISDRNSPLHF. CDR3 bases: TGTGCCATCAGTGACAGGAATTCACCCCTCCACTTT.

The chain has TRBV4-1 and TRBJ2-3; D unclear. The germline CDR1 and CDR2 sequences are MGHRA and YSYEKL. Trimming removed 0 bases from V and 2 bases from J, with 9 bases in between. This CDR3 is built from 15 residues. The CDR3 coding sequence is TGCGCCAGCAGCCAAGATTGGCTAGTCACAGATACGCAGTATTTT. As protein: CASSQDWLVTDTQYF.

The DNA of the CDR3 is TGTGCCAGCAGTCTAACAGCAGAGACCCAGTACTTC. Protein product: CASSLTAETQYF. J is TRBJ2-5 and V is TRBV5-6; no firm D call. This CDR3 region has 12 residues. Germline CDR1 reads SGHDT; CDR2 reads YYEEEE. Trimming removed 5 bases from V and 4 bases from J, with 9 bases in between.

For this clone: Other DNA sequences in this sample translate to the same CDR3. The J gene is TRBJ1-4, the V gene TRBV9; 9 bases line up with TRBD1. J gave up 7 bases and V 0 bases, and 1 base lay outside the gene matches. Germline CDR1 and CDR2: SGDLS and YYNGEE. The CDR3 spans 14 residues. In DNA, the CDR3 is TGTGCCAGCAGCGTAGGGACAGGGGTTGAAAAACTGTTTTTT. Translation: CASSVGTGVEKLFF.

The chain combines TRBV6-5 with TRBJ2-2; TRBD2 matches 8 bases. V trimming: 0 bases; J trimming: 5 bases; junction bases outside the gene matches: 2. The CDR3 runs to 15 residues. Germline V gene lookup returns CDR1 MNHEY and CDR2 SVGAGI. The CDR3 sequence is CASSYSGRGTGELFF. The DNA of the CDR3 is TGTGCCAGCAGTTACTCCGGGAGGGGTACCGGGGAGCTGTTTTTT.

The chain combines TRBV6-6 with TRBJ2-3; D call uncertain. Germline V CDR1 and CDR2: MNHNY, SVGAGI (reference sequence). Deletions cut 6 bases from V and 6 bases from J, with 19 bases between. This CDR3 comprises 15 residues. The CDR3 region is CASRQRGQRTDTQYF. DNA for the CDR3: TGTGCCAGCAGACAACGCGGCCAAAGAACGGATACGCAGTATTTT.

V and J are TRBV6-5 and TRBJ1-1; D possibly corresponds to TRBD1 (5 bases). Germline assignment: CDR1 MNHEY and CDR2 SVGAGI. The CDR3 consists of 14 residues. The ends were cut back, 6 bases at V and 0 bases at J, with 11 bases in the middle. CDR3: CASRSRQLNTEAFF. CDR3 bases: TGTGCCAGCAGAAGTAGACAGCTGAACACTGAAGCTTTCTTT.

This rearrangement joins TRBV6-5 to TRBJ1-4, with TRBD1 identical over 8 bases. This CDR3 has 12 residues. Per germline, CDR1 MNHEY and CDR2 SVGAGI. Unmatched junction bases numbered 3, after V lost 7 bases and J lost 8 bases. The CDR3 region is CASTGQGEKLFF. CDR3 coding DNA: TGTGCCAGCACCGGACAGGGAGAAAAACTGTTTTTT.

V is TRBV6-5 and J is TRBJ2-5; tentative D call: TRBD1 (5 bases). The CDR3 length is 13 residues. CDR1 and CDR2 from the germline V gene are MNHEY and SVGAGI. V shed 5 bases and J shed 1 base, with 8 bases lying between them. The CDR3 region has the DNA TGTGCCAGCAGTAGGGGAATCCAAGAGACCCAGTACTTC. Translation gives CASSRGIQETQYF.